This entry lists 18 T cell receptor beta chains sequenced from one sample in a study of human T cells and chemical hapten exposure. Individual cDNA molecules received unique molecular identifiers in the library. TCRdb reprocessed the reads via MiXCR and lists one record per CDR3 protein. The data hold about 120,000 distinct CDR3 sequences, with more than 8.5% observed a single time. Unfractionated whole blood was the source from which total RNA was extracted. The specimen was whole blood. The receptors originated from a human donor in good health. Some clones in this sample may be carry-over from other donors' samples.

This clonotype was found a few times. The V and J genes are TRBV4-1 and TRBJ2-2; 11 bases match TRBD2. V dropped 1 base and J dropped 8; count of bases not matched to a gene: 6. Germline CDR1 MGHRA, CDR2 YSYEKL. The CDR3 spans 16 residues. CDR3 protein: CASSQVSLAGVGELFF. CDR3 nucleotides: TGCGCCAGCAGCCAAGTCTCACTAGCGGGAGTGGGGGAGCTGTTTTTT.

Of note for this clonotype: A much more abundant neighbour one base away suggests this may be a read error. The CDR3 sequence: CASSLETAGVYVYTF. CDR3 bases: TGCGCCAGCAGCTTGGAGACAGCGGGGGTCTATGTCTACACCTTC. The chain links TRBV5-1 to TRBJ1-2, with TRBD1 as a possible D gene (5 bases). The CDR3 covers 15 residues. Germline CDR1 and CDR2: SGHRS and YFSETQ.

This clonotype was found a few times. J is TRBJ2-3 and V is TRBV20-1, with 13 nucleotides matching TRBD2. Germline CDR1 and CDR2: DFQATT and SNEGSKA (reference sequence). Losses at the gene ends were 2 bases for V and 2 bases for J; bases not matched to a gene: 4. This CDR3 contains 16 residues. Written as DNA, the CDR3 is TGCAGTGCTAGAACAGGACTAGCGGGAGACACAGATACGCAGTATTTT. Translated: CSARTGLAGDTDTQYF.

A few counts support this clonotype. The J gene is TRBJ2-5, the V gene TRBV4-1; D is possibly TRBD1 (6 bases). This CDR3 is built from 14 residues. Germline V CDR1 and CDR2: MGHRA, YSYEKL. Trimming shortened V by 4 bases and J by 3 bases, and 12 bases separated the two germline ends. The CDR3 nucleotides are TGCGCCAGCAGCCCCGACAGGTCCGAAGAGACCCAGTACTTC. Translation: CASSPDRSEETQYF.

There are a few counts of this clonotype. V usage is TRBV10-2 and J usage is TRBJ2-1, with D possibly matching TRBD2 (6 bases). The CDR3 runs 16 residues. Between the trimmed V and J ends, which lost 2 bases and 0 bases, there was a span of 11 bases. Per the germline V gene, CDR1 is WSHSY and CDR2 is SAAADI. In DNA form, the CDR3 reads TGCGCCAGCAGTGAGAGGCGGGGAAGCTCCTACAATGAGCAGTTCTTC. Protein sequence: CASSERRGSSYNEQFF.

V is TRBV12-3 or TRBV12-4 and J is TRBJ2-7; tentative D call: TRBD2 (5 bases). CDR3 length: 12 amino acids. Trimming left V 6 bases short and J 4 bases short, with 10 bases between. The CDR3: CASRMTGYEQYF. In nucleotides, the CDR3 is TGTGCCAGCAGGATGACGGGATACGAGCAGTACTTC.

The rearrangement uses TRBV4-1 and TRBJ2-3; D is uncertain. CDR1 and CDR2 from the germline V gene are MGHRA and YSYEKL. V was clipped by 1 base and J by 4 bases, with 12 bases between them. The length of the CDR3 is 15 residues. The CDR3 here is CASSQASSTSDTQYF. Here the CDR3 DNA reads TGCGCCAGCAGCCAAGCTTCCTCTACCTCAGATACGCAGTATTTT.

The chain has TRBV18 and TRBJ2-7; TRBD2 agrees at 8 bases. V lost 3 bases and J lost 6; bases outside the gene matches: 7. This CDR3 comprises 14 residues. CDR1 is KGHSH and CDR2 is LQKENI in the germline V gene. The CDR3 DNA is TGTGCCAGCTCACCGGTAGCGGGAAGCGGCGAGCAGTACTTC. This codes for CASSPVAGSGEQYF.

This clonotype was detected ten times or more. V gene TRBV19 combines with J gene TRBJ2-7, with D perhaps TRBD1 (7 bases). CDR1 and CDR2 (germline): LNHDA, SQIVND (reference sequence). This CDR3 has 14 amino acids. V lost 4 bases and J 6 bases, leaving 16 bases between the germline ends. CDR3 in amino acids: CASSTGGQSTEQYF. CDR3 DNA sequence: TGTGCCAGTAGTACCGGGGGACAGTCCACCGAGCAGTACTTC.

The V and J genes are TRBV12-3 or TRBV12-4 and TRBJ2-1; the D call may be TRBD1 or TRBD2 (5 bases each). The CDR3 loop spans 15 amino acids. With 3 bases removed from V and 8 bases from J, the gap between germline ends came to 17 bases. CDR3 in DNA: TGTGCCAGCAGTTTGGGGGACCATAGAGGGGATGAGCAGTTCTTC. Its translation is CASSLGDHRGDEQFF.

The chain has TRBV7-2 and TRBJ2-7, with 7 nucleotides matching TRBD1. Germline V gene lookup returns CDR1 SGHTA and CDR2 FQGNSA. The ends lost 5 bases at V and 2 bases at J; junction bases unmatched: 12. The CDR3 is 16 amino acids. The CDR3 DNA reads as TGTGCCAGCAGCCTCGTCCCCGGGACAGAGACCTACGAGCAGTACTTC. It codes for CASSLVPGTETYEQYF.

In this sample, this clonotype turned up many times. This chain links TRBV4-3 with TRBJ1-3, with TRBD1 as a possible D gene (5 bases). CDR3 length: 15 amino acids. CDR1 and CDR2 (germline): LGHNA, YSLEER. V gave up 0 bases and J gave up 4 bases, with 10 bases separating them. In DNA, the CDR3 is TGCGCCAGCAGCCAAGATAGGGGAGGAGGAAACACCATATATTTT. This gives the protein CASSQDRGGGNTIYF.

The CDR3 is CATSDPGGDEQFF. In DNA, the CDR3 is TGTGCCACCAGTGATCCAGGGGGGGATGAGCAGTTCTTC. This chain connects TRBV24-1 to TRBJ2-1; possibly TRBD1 or TRBD2 for D (7 bases each). Germline V gene sequence: CDR1 KGHDR, CDR2 SFDVKD. This CDR3 is 13 amino acids long. V was cut by 3 bases and J by 8 bases, with 10 bases left in between.

This clonotype was observed many times. The genes are TRBV20-1 and TRBJ1-2, with TRBD1 as a possible D gene (6 bases). Trimming pared 6 bases from V and 4 bases from J, leaving 12 bases between. Germline CDR1 is DFQATT and CDR2 is SNEGSKA (reference sequence). The CDR3 consists of 12 residues. The CDR3: CSARGVPYGYTF. CDR3 bases: TGCAGTGCAAGGGGGGTCCCCTATGGCTACACCTTC.

This clonotype was counted ten times or more. The V gene is TRBV7-2, the J gene TRBJ1-4; tentative D call: TRBD1 (5 bases). Germline values: CDR1 SGHTA, CDR2 FQGNSA. CDR3 length: 14 residues. The V end lost 5 bases, the J end lost 4 bases, and 11 bases lay between the germline ends. Here the CDR3 reads CASSPRQINEKLFF. The CDR3, as DNA: TGTGCCAGCAGCCCGCGACAGATTAATGAAAAACTGTTTTTT.

This clonotype was observed many times. This chain joins TRBV29-1 and TRBJ1-1; no definite D call. Germline loops: CDR1 SQVTM, CDR2 ANQGSEA. This CDR3 is built from 12 residues. Trimming took 4 bases from V and 3 from J, leaving 9 bases between them. CDR3 in amino acids: CSVGVGYTEAFF. The CDR3 DNA reads TGCAGCGTTGGAGTTGGGTACACTGAAGCTTTCTTT. Drawing the rest from reference TRBV29-1 and TRBJ1-1, the complete variable domain is SAVISQKPSRDICQRGTSLTIQCQVDSQVTMMFWYRQQPGQSLTLIATANQGSEATYESGFVIDKFPISRPNLTFSTLTVSNMSPEDSSIYLCSVGVGYTEAFFGQGTRLTVV.

This clonotype has just a few counts. The chain employs TRBV19 and TRBJ2-2, with TRBD2 matching over 13 bases. Germline V CDR1 and CDR2: LNHDA, SQIVND (reference sequence). The CDR3 extends over 19 amino acids. The V segment lost 7 bases and the J segment 1 base; nucleotides outside the gene matches: 12. The chain's CDR3 is CASTSRTSGGLRNTGELFF. The CDR3 nucleotides read TGTGCCAGTACCTCCCGGACTAGCGGGGGACTGAGGAACACCGGGGAGCTGTTTTTT.

The chain employs TRBV29-1 and TRBJ2-2; no clear D. The CDR3 is made up of 12 amino acids. Trimming took 4 bases from V and 4 from J, leaving 7 bases between them. CDR1 and CDR2 (germline): SQVTM, ANQGSEA. The CDR3 is CSVVVFTGELFF. CDR3 bases: TGCAGCGTTGTCGTCTTCACCGGGGAGCTGTTTTTT.